The 10 T cell receptor beta chains given below trace back to one sample, sequenced in a study of T-cell memory formation after mild COVID-19. TCRdb ran MiXCR on the 5' RACE reads and lists one entry per CDR3 protein. The sample includes over 150,000 distinct CDR3 sequences, less than 20% of them seen just once. The sequenced material came from PBMCs or a T cell subset sorted from them (not recorded which). The source is a man aged 18 to 29 who had mild COVID-19 (a few samples of this study predate the infection). Cell type and time point are not known.

The chain combines TRBV7-6 with TRBJ1-6, with D maybe TRBD1 (5 bases). Trimming removed 3 bases from V and 9 bases from J, with 15 bases in between. CDR3 size: 15 residues. The germline V gene has CDR1 SGHVS and CDR2 FNYEAQ. CDR3 region: CASSFTGPGGSPLHF. CDR3 bases: TGTGCCAGCAGCTTCACGGGGCCCGGCGGTTCACCCCTCCACTTT.

The chain is built from TRBV2 and TRBJ1-1, with D unresolved. Germline V gives CDR1 SNHLY, CDR2 FYNNEI. V was trimmed by 6 bases and J by 1 base, leaving 9 bases between them. The CDR3 extends over 13 amino acids. The DNA of the CDR3 is TGTGCCAGCAGAGAAAACAGGAACACTGAAGCTTTCTTT. This sequence encodes CASRENRNTEAFF.

This clonotype showed up many times. The gene calls are TRBV6-5 and TRBJ2-5; TRBD1 is a possible D gene (6 bases). Trimming stripped 0 bases from V and 5 bases from J, with 7 bases between. The CDR3 runs 13 residues. Germline V CDR1 and CDR2: MNHEY, SVGAGI. CDR3 in DNA: TGTGCCAGCAGTTACTCTGACAGGGAGACCCAGTACTTC. This codes for CASSYSDRETQYF.

This clonotype was detected ten times or more. This sequence joins TRBV5-1 and TRBJ2-7; no reliable D call. Trimming pared 1 base from V and 3 bases from J, leaving 8 bases between. Germline loops: CDR1 SGHRS, CDR2 YFSETQ. The CDR3 spans 13 residues. CDR3 in amino acids: CASSLFSGYEQYV. The CDR3 region has the DNA TGCGCCAGCAGCTTGTTTTCAGGCTACGAGCAGTACGTC.

In its sample, this clonotype was seen a few times. V usage is TRBV5-1 and J usage is TRBJ2-7; 12 positions match TRBD2. The germline V gene encodes CDR1 SGHRS and CDR2 YFSETQ. This CDR3 spans 14 amino acids. V dropped 0 bases and J dropped 5; count of bases not matched to a gene: 0. The CDR3 DNA follows: TGCGCCAGCAGCTTGGGGACTAGCGGGGACGAGCAGTACGTC. Translation: CASSLGTSGDEQYV.

The chain carries TRBV9 and TRBJ1-4; D is possibly TRBD1 (5 bases). The germline gives CDR1 SGDLS, CDR2 YYNGEE. The CDR3 loop spans 14 amino acids. V lost 1 base, J lost 6 bases, and 10 bases lay in between. CDR3 amino acids: CASSVSGRDEKLFF. The CDR3 DNA reads as TGTGCCAGCAGCGTATCAGGGAGGGATGAAAAACTGTTTTTT.

This clonotype was picked up a small number of times. V usage is TRBV7-2 and J usage is TRBJ2-7; perhaps TRBD1 as D (7 bases). CDR1 is SGHTA and CDR2 is FQGNSA in the germline V gene. CDR3 length: 13 amino acids. V lost 6 bases to trimming and J lost 6 bases, with 15 bases between them. DNA for the CDR3: TGTGCCAGCAGTTCCATGCAGGGGGGCGAGCAGTACGTC. This codes for CASSSMQGGEQYV.

This clonotype has just a few counts. The chain recombines TRBV7-8 with TRBJ2-3; perhaps TRBD2 as D (7 bases). Trimming took off 0 bases at V and 2 bases at J, with 15 bases between the two ends. This CDR3 contains 17 residues. Germline assignment: CDR1 SGHVS and CDR2 FQNEAQ. DNA for the CDR3: TGTGCCAGCAGCTTAGCCAGGGGACTATCTCCCACAGATACGCAGTATTTT. Translation: CASSLARGLSPTDTQYF.

This rearrangement joins TRBV7-9 to TRBJ1-3; D remains unclear. Germline CDR1 reads SEHNR; CDR2 reads FQNEAQ (reference sequence). V lost 8 bases and J lost 1, with 6 bases in between. The CDR3 extends over 12 amino acids. The CDR3 sequence is CASGGSGNTIYF. CDR3 in DNA: TGTGCCAGCGGAGGGTCTGGAAACACCATATATTTT.

This clonotype came up a few times. The V and J genes are TRBV12-3 or TRBV12-4 and TRBJ2-2; 10 bases are a match to TRBD2. Trimming took 6 bases from V and 5 from J; bases not matched to a gene: 6. CDR3 length equals 15 residues. The CDR3: CASSQRGGYTGELFF. The CDR3 nucleotides read TGTGCCAGCAGCCAGCGGGGGGGCTATACCGGGGAGCTGTTTTTT.